The 32 T cell receptor beta chains reported below all come from one sample, sequenced in a study of Tregs in tolerant kidney transplant recipients. Repertoires were generated with immunoSEQ multiplex PCR, while TCRdb's copy carries only in-frame clones and drops some. The table lists about 69,000 clones, 70% to 90% of them singletons, with around 0.38% in the top ten. The material sequenced was CD4+ T cells from blood, taken before the transplant. These receptor sequences come from a human donor who received a combined kidney and bone marrow transplant.

V and J are TRBV11-3 and TRBJ1-1; D remains ambiguous. This CDR3 is built from 13 residues. Per germline, CDR1 SGHNT and CDR2 YENEEA. V lost 4 bases to trimming and J lost 3 bases, with 9 bases between them. Here the CDR3 DNA reads TGTGCCAGCAGCTCCGGGCGGGACACTGAAGCTTTCTTT. Protein product: CASSSGRDTEAFF.

The chain couples TRBV6-6 to TRBJ2-1; D gene ambiguous. The CDR3 is 14 amino acids. Trimming pared 7 bases from V and 9 bases from J, leaving 19 bases between. Germline CDR1 MNHNY, CDR2 SVGAGI (reference sequence). CDR3 sequence: CASTLLVKAVEQFF. CDR3 coding DNA: TGTGCCAGCACCCTCCTAGTCAAGGCGGTTGAGCAGTTCTTC.

In this sample, this clone turned up a few times. Other nucleotide sequences from this sample produce the same CDR3. The chain combines TRBV7-9 with TRBJ1-5, with 9 bases fitting TRBD1. This CDR3 has 15 residues. J gave up 1 base and V 6 bases, and 4 bases lay outside the gene matches. The V gene's germline CDR1 is SEHNR and CDR2 FQNEAQ (reference sequence). CDR3 amino acids: CASSSDRGSNQPQHF. CDR3 coding DNA: TGTGCCAGCAGTTCGGACAGGGGAAGCAATCAGCCCCAGCATTTT.

The J gene is TRBJ1-1, the V gene TRBV5-1; 9 nucleotides align to TRBD1. CDR3 length: 14 residues. With 4 bases clipped from V and 3 bases from J, the junction kept 4 bases outside the gene matches. Germline CDR1 SGHRS, CDR2 YFSETQ. This CDR3 is CASSPTGGHTEAFF. The CDR3 nucleotides are TGCGCCAGCAGCCCCACAGGGGGCCACACTGAAGCTTTCTTT.

This clone was seen a single time. This chain links TRBV5-1 with TRBJ1-2, with 8 bases identical to TRBD1. The V segment lost 1 base and the J segment 7 bases; nucleotides outside the gene matches: 9. From germline, CDR1 is SGHRS and CDR2 YFSETQ. The CDR3 covers 15 residues. This CDR3 is CASSLRGTGGSGYTF. The CDR3 bases are TGCGCCAGCAGCTTGAGGGGAACAGGGGGAAGTGGCTACACCTTC.

The chain joins TRBV2 to TRBJ2-1; perhaps TRBD2 as D (5 bases). The CDR3 totals 15 residues. CDR1 is SNHLY and CDR2 is FYNNEI in the germline V gene. Trimming removed 6 bases from V and 6 bases from J, with 18 bases in between. The CDR3 spells CASSPSGQPANEQFF. In DNA form, the CDR3 reads TGTGCCAGCAGCCCGAGCGGCCAACCGGCCAATGAGCAGTTCTTC. The entire variable domain, with the rest obtained from reference TRBV2 and TRBJ2-1, is as follows: EPEVTQTPSHQVTQMGQEVILRCVPISNHLYFYWYRQILGQKVEFLVSFYNNEISEKSEIFDDQFSVERPDGSNFTLKIRSTKLEDSAMYFCASSPSGQPANEQFFGPGTRLTVL.

The CDR3 coding sequence is TGTGCCAGCAGCTACGGACAGGGCTCGAACACAGATACGCAGTATTTT. This gives the protein CASSYGQGSNTDTQYF. The chain uses TRBV7-3 and TRBJ2-3; 8 bases agree with TRBD1. V gave up 4 bases and J gave up 2 bases; unmatched junction bases: 8. CDR3 length equals 16 residues. From germline, CDR1 is SGHTA and CDR2 FQGTGA.

This chain links TRBV7-9 with TRBJ2-3, with D maybe TRBD2 (5 bases). Per the germline V gene, CDR1 is SEHNR and CDR2 is FQNEAQ (reference sequence). V gave up 0 bases and J gave up 2 bases, with 9 bases separating them. This CDR3 has 15 amino acids. CDR3 in amino acids: CASSLAGATTDTQYF. The CDR3, as DNA: TGTGCCAGCAGCTTAGCGGGAGCTACCACAGATACGCAGTATTTT.

The chain employs TRBV10-3 and TRBJ2-5, with TRBD1 matching 7 bases. This CDR3 is 13 amino acids long. V lost 4 bases to trimming and J lost 3 bases; unmatched junction nucleotides: 2. CDR1 ENHRY and CDR2 SYGVKD come from the germline V gene. The CDR3 DNA reads TGTGCCATCAGTGGACAGGGCAAAGAGACCCAGTACTTC. Amino acids: CAISGQGKETQYF.

This clone has just a few counts. The CDR3 loop reads CASSQGIRQPQHF. For the CDR3, the DNA is TGTGCCAGTAGTCAGGGGATCAGGCAGCCCCAGCATTTT. V gene TRBV19 combines with J gene TRBJ1-5, with D perhaps TRBD1 (6 bases). The CDR3 is made up of 13 amino acids. In germline, CDR1 is LNHDA, CDR2 SQIVND (reference sequence). Between the trimmed V and J ends, which lost 5 bases and 7 bases, there was a span of 12 bases. The full variable domain, rest sourced from reference TRBV19 and TRBJ1-5, is DGGITQSPKYLFRKEGQNVTLSCEQNLNHDAMYWYRQDPGQGLRLIYYSQIVNDFQKGDIAEGYSVSREKKESFPLTVTSAQKNPTAFYLCASSQGIRQPQHFGDGTRLSIL.

The V call is TRBV9, the J call TRBJ2-1; D uncertain. Germline assignment: CDR1 SGDLS and CDR2 YYNGEE. The CDR3 sequence is 12 residues long. Trimming took 0 bases from V and 9 from J, leaving 7 bases between them. CDR3 coding DNA: TGTGCCAGCAGCGTAGATCGAGGTGAGCAGTTCTTC. Its translation: CASSVDRGEQFF.

V is TRBV29-1 and J is TRBJ1-1; the D gene is possibly TRBD1 (6 bases). Germline values: CDR1 SQVTM, CDR2 ANQGSEA. The CDR3 is made up of 17 amino acids. The ends were cut back, 7 bases at V and 1 base at J, with 25 bases in the middle. The CDR3 reads CSAATLYTGSANTEAFF. The DNA of the CDR3 is TGCAGCGCCGCCACACTCTATACAGGGAGCGCGAACACTGAAGCTTTCTTT.

V and J are TRBV7-3 and TRBJ1-1, with D perhaps matching TRBD1 (6 bases). The CDR3 consists of 13 residues. V lost 2 bases to trimming and J lost 11 bases, with 15 bases between them. CDR1 SGHTA and CDR2 FQGTGA come from the germline V gene. This chain's CDR3 is CASSLGQGPGAFF. Here the CDR3 DNA reads TGTGCCAGCAGCTTAGGGCAGGGGCCGGGGGCTTTCTTT.

This sequence joins TRBV6-5 and TRBJ2-7, with D maybe TRBD2 (5 bases). Deletions cut 0 bases from V and 4 bases from J, with 13 bases between. CDR1 and CDR2 from the germline V gene are MNHEY and SVGAGI. CDR3 length: 15 amino acids. CDR3 protein: CASSYSLGRIYEQYF. The CDR3, as DNA: TGTGCCAGCAGTTACTCCCTGGGGAGAATATACGAGCAGTACTTC.

This rearrangement joins TRBV5-1 to TRBJ2-1, with D possibly matching TRBD1 (6 bases). Trimming left V 4 bases short and J 2 bases short, with 13 bases between. The CDR3 has 15 residues. Per germline, CDR1 SGHRS and CDR2 YFSETQ. CDR3 DNA sequence: TGCGCCAGCAGCACACAGACAGGTACCTACAATGAGCAGTTCTTC. It codes for CASSTQTGTYNEQFF.

In nucleotides, the CDR3 is TGTGCCAGCAGCGGGTTCAGGGCGAGCACTGAAGCTTTCTTT. The encoded protein is CASSGFRASTEAFF. The V and J genes are TRBV7-2 and TRBJ1-1; TRBD1 is a possible D gene (5 bases). Germline CDR1 SGHTA, CDR2 FQGNSA. CDR3 size: 14 residues. The V gene lost 5 bases and the J gene lost 4 bases, with 14 bases spanning the gap.

The chain carries TRBV20-1 and TRBJ2-3; possibly TRBD2 for D (6 bases). V gave up 2 bases and J gave up 10 bases, with 10 bases separating them. Per the germline V gene, CDR1 is DFQATT and CDR2 is SNEGSKA (reference sequence). The CDR3 totals 11 residues. For the CDR3, the DNA is TGCAGTGCTAGAAGCCCGGGAGCGCAGTATTTT. Amino acids: CSARSPGAQYF.

The chain combines TRBV7-2 with TRBJ1-1, with TRBD1 matching over 8 bases. Germline lookup yields CDR1 SGHTA and CDR2 FQGNSA. CDR3 size: 15 residues. J gave up 4 bases and V 1 base, and 5 bases lay outside the gene matches. CDR3 bases: TGTGCCAGCAGCTTAGGGGGACAGGTCGGCACTGAAGCTTTCTTT. As protein: CASSLGGQVGTEAFF.

The V call is TRBV7-2, the J call TRBJ2-7; 7 bases line up with TRBD1. Germline V lookup: CDR1 SGHTA, CDR2 FQGNSA. Trimming cost V 0 bases and J 1 base; bases outside gene matches: 3. The CDR3 consists of 15 residues. CDR3 loop: CASSLAGTVSYEQYF. CDR3 in DNA: TGTGCCAGCAGCTTAGCCGGGACAGTTTCCTACGAGCAGTACTTC.

This chain connects TRBV11-2 to TRBJ2-7; possible D gene TRBD2, 6 bases. Germline CDR1 is SGHAT and CDR2 is FQNNGV. The CDR3 is made up of 14 amino acids. Trimming shortened V by 4 bases and J by 3 bases, and 13 bases separated the two germline ends. CDR3 residues: CASSSGTGLYEQYF. The CDR3 bases are TGTGCCAGCAGCTCCGGGACTGGACTCTACGAGCAGTACTTC.

The V and J genes are TRBV6-5 and TRBJ2-3, with 12 bases lining up with TRBD2. Trimming at V came to 2 bases and at J to 6 bases, leaving 6 bases not matched to a gene. The length of the CDR3 is 16 residues. Per the germline V gene, CDR1 is MNHEY and CDR2 is SVGAGI. CDR3 DNA: TGTGCCAGCAGTTACCTAGCGGGAGGGCCCTCGGATACGCAGTATTTT. Amino acid sequence: CASSYLAGGPSDTQYF.

This chain connects TRBV20-1 to TRBJ1-4; D remains unclear. V shed 3 bases and J shed 8 bases, with 7 bases lying between them. Germline V lookup: CDR1 DFQATT, CDR2 SNEGSKA (reference sequence). This CDR3 comprises 11 residues. This CDR3 reads CSAREQEKLFF. CDR3 bases: TGCAGTGCTAGGGAACAGGAAAAACTGTTTTTT.

The V gene is TRBV7-8, the J gene TRBJ2-5; 7 bases map to TRBD2. The CDR3 loop spans 17 amino acids. CDR1 is SGHVS, CDR2 FQNEAQ, per germline. The trim removed 5 bases at V and 2 bases at J, leaving 14 bases unmatched. The CDR3 loop reads CASSPYGVSSGQETQYF. The DNA for the CDR3 is TGTGCCAGCAGCCCCTACGGGGTCTCTAGCGGACAAGAGACCCAGTACTTC.

The gene calls are TRBV7-3 and TRBJ2-1, with unresolved D. The V end was cut by 2 bases, the J end by 0 bases, with 8 bases between. The length of the CDR3 is 15 residues. CDR1 and CDR2 (germline): SGHTA, FQGTGA. The CDR3 DNA reads TGTGCCAGCAGCTTATGGTCCAGCTCCTACAATGAGCAGTTCTTC. Translated: CASSLWSSSYNEQFF.

J is TRBJ2-7 and V is TRBV4-3, with no clear D. V dropped 0 bases and J dropped 0 bases, with 9 bases sitting between them. Germline V gene data show CDR1 as LGHNA and CDR2 as YSLEER. The CDR3 runs to 15 residues. This CDR3 is CASSQERPSSYEQYF. In DNA, the CDR3 is TGCGCCAGCAGCCAAGAACGACCTAGCTCCTACGAGCAGTACTTC.

This chain joins TRBV5-1 and TRBJ2-1; D may be TRBD2 (5 bases). This CDR3 spans 14 amino acids. In germline, CDR1 is SGHRS, CDR2 YFSETQ. V was pared by 5 bases and J by 0 bases, with 9 bases between. CDR3 residues: CASRPGSSYNEQFF. The CDR3 bases are TGCGCCAGCAGACCGGGAAGCTCCTACAATGAGCAGTTCTTC.

This chain uses TRBV30 with TRBJ1-5; D ambiguous. The V gene lost 4 bases and the J gene lost 5 bases, with 12 bases spanning the gap. The length of the CDR3 is 13 residues. The V gene's germline CDR1 is GTSNPN and CDR2 SVGIG (reference sequence). As DNA, the CDR3 is TGTGCCTGGAATACGGGGAGGGATCAGCCCCAGCATTTT. It is translated as CAWNTGRDQPQHF.

The CDR3 protein is CASSETPGGGKNIQYF. The CDR3 DNA reads TGTGCCAGCAGTGAAACGCCAGGGGGCGGCAAAAACATTCAGTACTTC. The V and J genes are TRBV2 and TRBJ2-4, with 8 bases that match TRBD1. Trimming removed 2 bases from V and 3 bases from J; junction bases left unmatched: 6. Germline CDR1 SNHLY, CDR2 FYNNEI. The CDR3 is 16 amino acids.

This clone was counted a single time. This rearrangement joins TRBV6-5 to TRBJ1-1; TRBD1 matches at 8 bases. The length of the CDR3 is 14 residues. V was pared by 5 bases and J by 0 bases, with 2 bases of the junction left unmatched. Germline CDR1 reads MNHEY; CDR2 reads SVGAGI. The CDR3 sequence is CASSRGQVNTEAFF. The DNA of the CDR3 is TGTGCCAGCAGTCGGGGACAGGTGAACACTGAAGCTTTCTTT.

The rearrangement uses TRBV5-1 and TRBJ2-2; 8 nucleotides match TRBD2. The germline V gene has CDR1 SGHRS and CDR2 YFSETQ. CDR3 length: 16 amino acids. Trimming cost V 1 base and J 7 bases; bases outside gene matches: 9. The chain's CDR3 is CASSLISDLAGGELFF. CDR3 bases: TGCGCCAGCAGCTTGATATCAGATCTAGCGGGCGGGGAGCTGTTTTTT.

The chain carries TRBV27 and TRBJ2-1, with TRBD2 matching 14 bases. From germline, CDR1 is MNHEY and CDR2 SMNVEV (reference sequence). The CDR3 is 15 residues long. V shed 1 base and J 9 bases; nucleotides not matched to a gene: 2. The CDR3 is CASSLWTSGRSEQFF. The CDR3 DNA reads TGTGCCAGCAGTTTATGGACTAGCGGGAGGAGTGAGCAGTTCTTC.

DNA for the CDR3: TGTGCCGAGGGGGCCCCCTATGGCTACACCTTC. This codes for CAEGAPYGYTF. The chain recombines TRBV30 with TRBJ1-2; 7 nucleotides agree with TRBD1. The ends lost 8 bases at V and 4 bases at J; junction bases unmatched: 4. Germline CDR1 is GTSNPN and CDR2 is SVGIG (reference sequence). The CDR3 has 11 amino acids.